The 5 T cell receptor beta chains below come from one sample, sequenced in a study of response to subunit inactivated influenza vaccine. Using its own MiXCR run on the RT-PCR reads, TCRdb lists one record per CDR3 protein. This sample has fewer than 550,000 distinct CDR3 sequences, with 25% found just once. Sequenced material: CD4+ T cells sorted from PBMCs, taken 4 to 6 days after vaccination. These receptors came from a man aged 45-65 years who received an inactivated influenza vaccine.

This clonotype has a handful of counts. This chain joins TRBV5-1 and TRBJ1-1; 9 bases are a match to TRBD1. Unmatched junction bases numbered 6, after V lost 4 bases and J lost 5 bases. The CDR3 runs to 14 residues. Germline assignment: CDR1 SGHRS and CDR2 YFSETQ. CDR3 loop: CASSTGTGKTEAFF. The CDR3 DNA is TGCGCCAGCAGCACCGGGACAGGGAAAACTGAAGCTTTCTTT. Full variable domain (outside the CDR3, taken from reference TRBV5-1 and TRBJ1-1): KAGVTQTPRYLIKTRGQQVTLSCSPISGHRSVSWYQQTPGQGLQFLFEYFSETQRNKGNFPGRFSGRQFSNSRSEMNVSTLELGDSALYLCASSTGTGKTEAFFGQGTRLTVV.

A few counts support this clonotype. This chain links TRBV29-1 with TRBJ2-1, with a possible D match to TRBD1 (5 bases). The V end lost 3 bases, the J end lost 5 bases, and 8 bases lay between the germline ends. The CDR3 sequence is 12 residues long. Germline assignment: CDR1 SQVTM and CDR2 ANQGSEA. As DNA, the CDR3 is TGCAGCGTTGACAGGGTCAACAATGAGCAGTTCTTC. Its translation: CSVDRVNNEQFF.

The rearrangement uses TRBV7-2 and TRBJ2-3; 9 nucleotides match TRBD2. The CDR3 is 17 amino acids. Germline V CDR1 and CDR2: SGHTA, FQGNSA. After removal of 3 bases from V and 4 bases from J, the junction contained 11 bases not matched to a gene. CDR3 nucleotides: TGTGCCAGCAGCTTTCCAAGCGGGGGGAGTTCCTCAGATACGCAGTATTTT. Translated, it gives CASSFPSGGSSSDTQYF.

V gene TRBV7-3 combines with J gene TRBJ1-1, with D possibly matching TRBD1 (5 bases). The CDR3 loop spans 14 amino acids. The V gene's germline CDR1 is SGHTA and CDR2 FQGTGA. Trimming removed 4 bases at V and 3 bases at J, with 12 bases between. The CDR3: CASSSEGMDTEAFF. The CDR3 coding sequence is TGTGCCAGCAGCTCGGAGGGGATGGACACTGAAGCTTTCTTT.

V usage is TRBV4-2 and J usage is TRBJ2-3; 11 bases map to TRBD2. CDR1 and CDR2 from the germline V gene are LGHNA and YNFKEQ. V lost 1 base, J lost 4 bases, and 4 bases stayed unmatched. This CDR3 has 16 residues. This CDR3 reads CASSQVSSGGPDTQYF. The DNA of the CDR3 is TGTGCCAGCAGCCAAGTTTCTAGCGGGGGGCCAGATACGCAGTATTTT.